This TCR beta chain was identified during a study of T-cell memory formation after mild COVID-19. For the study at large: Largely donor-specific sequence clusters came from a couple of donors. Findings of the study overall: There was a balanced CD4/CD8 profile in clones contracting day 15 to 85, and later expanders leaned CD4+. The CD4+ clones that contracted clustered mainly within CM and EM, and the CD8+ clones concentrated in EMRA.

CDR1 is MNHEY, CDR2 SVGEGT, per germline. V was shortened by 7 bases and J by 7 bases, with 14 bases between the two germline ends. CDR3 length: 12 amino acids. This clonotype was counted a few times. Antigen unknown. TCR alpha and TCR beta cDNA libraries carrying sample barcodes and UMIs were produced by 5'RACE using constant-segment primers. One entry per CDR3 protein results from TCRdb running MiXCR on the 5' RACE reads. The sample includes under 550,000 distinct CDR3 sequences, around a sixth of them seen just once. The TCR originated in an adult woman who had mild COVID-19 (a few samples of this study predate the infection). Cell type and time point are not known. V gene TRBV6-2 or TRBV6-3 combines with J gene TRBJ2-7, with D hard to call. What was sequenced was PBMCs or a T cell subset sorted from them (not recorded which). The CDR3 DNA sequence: TGTGCCAGCACCGAGAGCTCGCGTGAGCAGTACTTC. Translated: CASTESSREQYF.